Listed here is a single TCR beta chain. What antigen it recognizes has not been identified. Base qualities are not at hand, and no much larger clone is one base apart. The data stem from a study of T cells in localized non-small cell lung cancer (dated by TCRdb to the early 2020s). Some background on the complete study: Comparing tumors with uninvolved tumor-adjacent lungs, the study looked at the T cell repertoires of about 240 patients with early-stage NSCLC. The cohort consisted of roughly 240 treatment-naive NSCLC patients whose localized lung tumors had been resected. The mean age of the NSCLC patients was under 70 years, with 120 to 150 men and 107 women. Findings and caveats that apply to the study as a whole: Because the study design was exploratory, TCR variables were selected using unadjusted p-values without false-discovery rate correction. Of the top 100 tumor clones, a median of roughly 53 were detected in paired uninvolved adjacent lung; under 35 were also among that lung's top 100. Uninvolved tumor-adjacent lung showed the highest T cell clonality, higher than tumor, which suggests more focused antigenic responses in the uninvolved tumor-adjacent lung. Multi-region tumor sequencing was not performed, so intratumor heterogeneity could not be excluded. Higher blood T cell density associated with longer overall survival, while higher adjacent-lung clonality associated with shorter survival.

At diagnosis, peripheral blood, uninvolved tumor-adjacent lung and tumor were collected and stored as a combination of fresh-frozen and FFPE material. Blood samples were analyzed as peripheral blood mononuclear cells for TCR repertoire profiling. According to the germline V gene (reference sequence), CDR1 reads SEHNR and CDR2 reads FQNEAQ. V is shortened by 5 bases, J by 6 bases, and the region joining them spans 8 bases. Taken from cysteine to phenylalanine, the CDR3 has 11 residues. This entry keeps only the CDR3 DNA: 33 bases, framed from base 1. TCR beta CDR3 regions were sequenced from DNA using the immunoSEQ Assay. On the study's bioinformatics: T cell density was computed as TCR beta template counts normalized to usable DNA estimated by amplifying housekeeping genes. Richness was estimated using the preseqR package, with extrapolation to 400,000 templates for PBMC samples and to 120,000 templates for tissue samples. Clonality was taken to be one minus Pielou's evenness. Tissue-enriched TCRs were identified through differential abundance testing performed on productive amino-acid clonotypes, with a minimum total count of 5 and an alpha of 0.1. The Jaccard Index and the Morisita Overlap Index were used to measure repertoire overlap between compartments. TCR beta CDR3s were clustered by GLIPH together with public tetramer-defined viral CDR3s, and at least three viral sequences plus V-gene enrichment were required for viral motifs. In its TCRdb copy, this immuneACCESS table keeps in-frame sequences only and misses some clones. Where compared with another copy, unresolved V genes explain less than half of these, and the others have no known cause. The DNA was the basis for D and trimming; V, J and clone size are from that table. Here the sample has fewer than 20,000 clones; roughly 87% occur a single time. The top ten clonotypes cover 30% of the sample.

The receptor chain draws on TRBV7-9 and TRBJ2-7; the D segment could be TRBD2, given 5 matching bases. Sequenced material: peripheral blood, taken before any cancer treatment. The sequence was obtained from a male donor at least 60 years old with stage I lung adenocarcinoma. The DNA reads as follows: TGTGCCAGCAGCCCCGCGGGCGAGCAGTACTTC. This codes for CASSPAGEQYF.